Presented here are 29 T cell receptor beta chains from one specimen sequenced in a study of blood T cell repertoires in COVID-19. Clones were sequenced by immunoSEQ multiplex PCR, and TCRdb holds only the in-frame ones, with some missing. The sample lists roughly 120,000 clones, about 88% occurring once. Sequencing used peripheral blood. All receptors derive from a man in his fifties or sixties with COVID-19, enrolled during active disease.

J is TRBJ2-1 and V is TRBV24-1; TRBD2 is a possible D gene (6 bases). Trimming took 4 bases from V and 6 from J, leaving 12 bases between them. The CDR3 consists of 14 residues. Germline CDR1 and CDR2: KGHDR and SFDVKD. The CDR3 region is CATSEPQGGNEQFF. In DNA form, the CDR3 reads TGTGCCACCAGTGAGCCGCAGGGAGGCAATGAGCAGTTCTTC.

The DNA for the CDR3 is TGTGCCAGCAGCTTAGTTCAGGGATCCTACGAGCAGTACTTC. Its translation: CASSLVQGSYEQYF. The J gene is TRBJ2-7, the V gene TRBV7-8; perhaps TRBD1 as D (5 bases). Germline values: CDR1 SGHVS, CDR2 FQNEAQ. The CDR3 sequence is 14 residues long. V shed 1 base and J shed 1 base, with 8 bases lying between them.

The CDR3 sequence: CASSLDRQGGEQYF. The CDR3 bases are TGTGCCAGCAGCTTAGATAGACAGGGCGGCGAGCAGTACTTC. This chain links TRBV11-2 with TRBJ2-7; 7 nucleotides align to TRBD1. Unmatched junction bases numbered 5, after V lost 0 bases and J lost 6 bases. The V gene's germline CDR1 is SGHAT and CDR2 FQNNGV. This CDR3 contains 14 residues.

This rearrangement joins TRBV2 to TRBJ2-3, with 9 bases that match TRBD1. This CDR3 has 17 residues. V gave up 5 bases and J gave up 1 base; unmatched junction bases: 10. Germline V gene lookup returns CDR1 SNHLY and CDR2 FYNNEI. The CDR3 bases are TGTGCCAGCAGTCAGGGAGGGACAGGGTCTGGCACAGATACGCAGTATTTT. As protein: CASSQGGTGSGTDTQYF.

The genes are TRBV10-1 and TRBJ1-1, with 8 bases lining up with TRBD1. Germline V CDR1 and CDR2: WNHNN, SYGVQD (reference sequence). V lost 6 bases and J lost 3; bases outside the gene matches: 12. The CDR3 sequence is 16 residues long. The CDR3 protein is CASRPSGGHGDTEAFF. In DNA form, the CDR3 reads TGCGCCAGCAGGCCTTCAGGGGGCCACGGGGACACTGAAGCTTTCTTT.

The CDR3 nucleotides are TGTGCCAGCAGCTCACAGTCGAACACTGAAGCTTTCTTT. This sequence encodes CASSSQSNTEAFF. The gene calls are TRBV5-5 and TRBJ1-1; the D is unclear. Germline CDR1 is SGHKS and CDR2 is YYEKEE (reference sequence). The ends were cut back, 3 bases at V and 1 base at J, with 7 bases in the middle. The CDR3 has 13 residues.

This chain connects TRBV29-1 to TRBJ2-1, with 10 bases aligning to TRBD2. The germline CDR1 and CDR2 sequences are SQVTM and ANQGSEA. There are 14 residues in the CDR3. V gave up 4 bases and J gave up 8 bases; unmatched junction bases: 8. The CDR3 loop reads CSVVGLARGHEQFF. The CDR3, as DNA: TGCAGCGTTGTGGGACTAGCGAGGGGACATGAGCAGTTCTTC.

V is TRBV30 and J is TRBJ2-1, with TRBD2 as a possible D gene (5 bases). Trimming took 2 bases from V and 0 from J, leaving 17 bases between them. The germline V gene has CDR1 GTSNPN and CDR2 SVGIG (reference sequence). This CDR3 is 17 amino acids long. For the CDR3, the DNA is TGTGCCTGGAGTAGGATGGGAAGCGAGGGCTCCTACAATGAGCAGTTCTTC. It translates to CAWSRMGSEGSYNEQFF. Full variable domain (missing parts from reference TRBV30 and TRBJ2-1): SQTIHQWPATLVQPVGSPLSLECTVEGTSNPNLYWYRQAAGRGLQLLFYSVGIGQISSEVPQNLSASRPQDRQFILSSKKLLLSDSGFYLCAWSRMGSEGSYNEQFFGPGTRLTVL.

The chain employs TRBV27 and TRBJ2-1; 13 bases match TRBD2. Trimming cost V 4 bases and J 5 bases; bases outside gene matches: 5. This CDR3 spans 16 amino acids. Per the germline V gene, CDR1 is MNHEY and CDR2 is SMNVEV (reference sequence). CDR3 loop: CASSWGLAGIDNEQFF. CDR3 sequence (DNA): TGTGCCAGCAGTTGGGGACTAGCGGGGATAGACAATGAGCAGTTCTTC.

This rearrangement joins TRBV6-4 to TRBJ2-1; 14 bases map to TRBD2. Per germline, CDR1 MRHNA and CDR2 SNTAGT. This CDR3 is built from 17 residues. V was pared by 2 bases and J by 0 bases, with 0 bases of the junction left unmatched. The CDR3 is CASSDGTSGSSYNEQFF. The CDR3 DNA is TGTGCCAGCAGTGACGGGACTAGCGGGAGCTCCTACAATGAGCAGTTCTTC.

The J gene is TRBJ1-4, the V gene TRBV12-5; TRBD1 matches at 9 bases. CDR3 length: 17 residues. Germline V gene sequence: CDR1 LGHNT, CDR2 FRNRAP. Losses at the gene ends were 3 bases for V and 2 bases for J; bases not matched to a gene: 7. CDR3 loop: CASGFNPGQGTNEKLFF. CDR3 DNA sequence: TGTGCTAGTGGTTTCAACCCGGGACAGGGCACTAATGAAAAACTGTTTTTT.

The DNA for the CDR3 is TGTGCCAGTAGTCCCTTAGCGGTTCACACTGAAGCTTTCTTT. Its protein product is CASSPLAVHTEAFF. The genes are TRBV19 and TRBJ1-1; D unresolved. The V gene's germline CDR1 is LNHDA and CDR2 SQIVND (reference sequence). This CDR3 is 14 amino acids long. V lost 5 bases and J lost 3, with 13 bases in between.

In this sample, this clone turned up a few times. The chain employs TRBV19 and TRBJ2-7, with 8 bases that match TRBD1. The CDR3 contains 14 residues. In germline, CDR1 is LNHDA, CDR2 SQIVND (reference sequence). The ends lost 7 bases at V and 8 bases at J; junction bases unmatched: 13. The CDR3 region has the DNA TGTGCCAGTAATAGGGGACAGGACTTACGAAAGCAGTACTTC. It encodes CASNRGQDLRKQYF.

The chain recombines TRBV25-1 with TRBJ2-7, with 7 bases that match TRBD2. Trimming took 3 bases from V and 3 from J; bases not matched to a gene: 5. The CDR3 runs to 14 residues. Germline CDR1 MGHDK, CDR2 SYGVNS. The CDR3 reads CASSEDSGFYEQYF. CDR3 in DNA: TGTGCCAGCAGTGAGGATAGCGGGTTCTACGAGCAGTACTTC.

The CDR3 DNA sequence: TGCGCCAGCAGGGGAGAAAGGACTAGCGGGATTCGTGGTGAGCAGTTCTTC. Its translation: CASRGERTSGIRGEQFF. The chain couples TRBV4-1 to TRBJ2-1, with 12 positions matching TRBD2. Germline CDR1 and CDR2: MGHRA and YSYEKL. The CDR3 runs 17 residues. The trim removed 6 bases at V and 9 bases at J, leaving 15 bases unmatched.

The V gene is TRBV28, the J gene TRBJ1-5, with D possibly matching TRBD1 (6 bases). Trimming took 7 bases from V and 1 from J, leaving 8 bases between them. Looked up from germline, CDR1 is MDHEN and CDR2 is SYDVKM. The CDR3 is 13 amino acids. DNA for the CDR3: TGTGCCAGCATTACAGGGAGCAATCAGCCCCAGCATTTT. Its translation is CASITGSNQPQHF.

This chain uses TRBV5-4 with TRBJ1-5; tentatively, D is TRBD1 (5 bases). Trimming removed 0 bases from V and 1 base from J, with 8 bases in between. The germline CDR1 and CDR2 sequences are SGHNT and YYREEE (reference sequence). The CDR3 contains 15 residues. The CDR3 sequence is CASSLAGGSNQPQHF. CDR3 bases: TGTGCCAGCAGCTTGGCGGGGGGGAGCAATCAGCCCCAGCATTTT.

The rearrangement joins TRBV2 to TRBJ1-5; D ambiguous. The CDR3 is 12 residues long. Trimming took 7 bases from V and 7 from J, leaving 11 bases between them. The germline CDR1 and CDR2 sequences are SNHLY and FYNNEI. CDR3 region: CASTRIGQPQHF. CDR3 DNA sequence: TGTGCCAGCACGAGGATCGGGCAGCCCCAGCATTTT. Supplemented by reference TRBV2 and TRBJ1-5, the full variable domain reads EPEVTQTPSHQVTQMGQEVILRCVPISNHLYFYWYRQILGQKVEFLVSFYNNEISEKSEIFDDQFSVERPDGSNFTLKIRSTKLEDSAMYFCASTRIGQPQHFGDGTRLSIL.

The CDR3 DNA reads as TGTGCCAGCAGTTCCATGACTAGCGGGAGTTACAATGAGCAGTTCTTC. It translates to CASSSMTSGSYNEQFF. This chain joins TRBV6-6 and TRBJ2-1; 12 bases map to TRBD2. Germline assignment: CDR1 MNHNY and CDR2 SVGAGI (reference sequence). The CDR3 has 16 amino acids. J lost 4 bases, V lost 4 bases, and 5 bases had no gene match.

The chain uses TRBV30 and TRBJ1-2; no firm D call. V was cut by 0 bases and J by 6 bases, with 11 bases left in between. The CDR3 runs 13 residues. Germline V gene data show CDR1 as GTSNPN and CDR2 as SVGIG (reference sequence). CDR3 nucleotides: TGTGCCTGGAGTGTAGCGGCCAGAGATGGCTACACCTTC. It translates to CAWSVAARDGYTF.

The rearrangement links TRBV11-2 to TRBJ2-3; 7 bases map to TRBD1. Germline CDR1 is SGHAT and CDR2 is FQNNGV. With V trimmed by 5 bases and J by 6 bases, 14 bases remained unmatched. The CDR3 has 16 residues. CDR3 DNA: TGTGCCAGCAGCCTCTCGACAGGGTTGGTGTCCGATACGCAGTATTTT. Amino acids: CASSLSTGLVSDTQYF. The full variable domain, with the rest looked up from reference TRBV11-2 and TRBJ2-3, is EAGVAQSPRYKIIEKRQSVAFWCNPISGHATLYWYQQILGQGPKLLIQFQNNGVVDDSQLPKDRFSAERLKGVDSTLKIQPAKLEDSAVYLCASSLSTGLVSDTQYFGPGTRLTVL.

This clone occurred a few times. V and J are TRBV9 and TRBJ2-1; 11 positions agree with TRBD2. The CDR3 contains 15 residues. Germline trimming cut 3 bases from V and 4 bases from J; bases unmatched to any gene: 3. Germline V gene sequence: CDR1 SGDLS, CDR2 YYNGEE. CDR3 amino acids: CASSGLAGPYNEQFF. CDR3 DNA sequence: TGTGCCAGCAGCGGACTAGCGGGACCTTACAATGAGCAGTTCTTC. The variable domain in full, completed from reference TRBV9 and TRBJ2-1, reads DSGVTQTPKHLITATGQRVTLRCSPRSGDLSVYWYQQSLDQGLQFLIQYYNGEERAKGNILERFSAQQFPDLHSELNLSSLELGDSALYFCASSGLAGPYNEQFFGPGTRLTVL.

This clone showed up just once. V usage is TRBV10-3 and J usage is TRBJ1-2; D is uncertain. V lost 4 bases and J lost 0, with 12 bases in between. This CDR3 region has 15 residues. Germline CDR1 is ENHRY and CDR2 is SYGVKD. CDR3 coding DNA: TGTGCCATCAGTGGTCTCGAGGGAACTAACTATGGCTACACCTTC. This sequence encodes CAISGLEGTNYGYTF.

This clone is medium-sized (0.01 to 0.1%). CDR3 in amino acids: CASSLFGEHSYNSPLHF. The CDR3 DNA is TGTGCCAGCAGCTTGTTTGGAGAGCACTCCTATAATTCACCCCTCCACTTT. This chain links TRBV5-4 with TRBJ1-6, with D unresolved. The CDR3 has 17 amino acids. Germline CDR1 reads SGHNT; CDR2 reads YYREEE (reference sequence). The V and J ends lost 1 base and 0 bases respectively, with 11 bases between them. Using reference TRBV5-4 and TRBJ1-6 for the parts outside the CDR3, the full variable domain is ETGVTQSPTHLIKTRGQQVTLRCSSQSGHNTVSWYQQALGQGPQFIFQYYREEENGRGNFPPRFSGLQFPNYSSELNVNALELDDSALYLCASSLFGEHSYNSPLHFGNGTRLTVT.

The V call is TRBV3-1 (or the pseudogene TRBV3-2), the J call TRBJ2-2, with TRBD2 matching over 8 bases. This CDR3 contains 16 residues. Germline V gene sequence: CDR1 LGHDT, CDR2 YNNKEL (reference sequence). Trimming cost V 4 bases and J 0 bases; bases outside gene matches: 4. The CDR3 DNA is TGTGCCAGCAGCCCTATAGCGGGAACGAACACCGGGGAGCTGTTTTTT. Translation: CASSPIAGTNTGELFF.

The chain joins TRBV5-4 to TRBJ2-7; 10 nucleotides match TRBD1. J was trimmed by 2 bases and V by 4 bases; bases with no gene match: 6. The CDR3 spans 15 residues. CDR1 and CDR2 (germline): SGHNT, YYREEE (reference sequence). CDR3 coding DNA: TGTGCCAGCAGCAACCGGGACAGGGGTACCTACGAGCAGTACTTC. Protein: CASSNRDRGTYEQYF.

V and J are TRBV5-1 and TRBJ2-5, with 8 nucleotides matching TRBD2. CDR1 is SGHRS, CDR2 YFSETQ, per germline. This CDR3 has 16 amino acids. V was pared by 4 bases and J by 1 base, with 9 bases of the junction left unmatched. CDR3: CASSLGGLESQETQYF. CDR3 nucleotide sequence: TGCGCCAGCAGCCTGGGGGGACTAGAATCCCAAGAGACCCAGTACTTC.

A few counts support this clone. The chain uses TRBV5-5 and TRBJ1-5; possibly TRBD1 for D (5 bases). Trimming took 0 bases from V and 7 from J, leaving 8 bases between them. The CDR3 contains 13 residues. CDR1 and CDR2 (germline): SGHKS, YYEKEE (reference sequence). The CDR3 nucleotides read TGTGCCAGCAGCTTGGAGGGGCACCAGCCCCAGCATTTT. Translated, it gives CASSLEGHQPQHF.

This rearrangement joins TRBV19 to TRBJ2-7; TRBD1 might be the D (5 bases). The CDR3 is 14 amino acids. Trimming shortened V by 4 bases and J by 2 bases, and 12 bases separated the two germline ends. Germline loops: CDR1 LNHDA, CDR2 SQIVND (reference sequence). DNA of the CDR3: TGTGCCAGTAGTACCGACAGCGCAACCTACGAGCAGTACTTC. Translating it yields CASSTDSATYEQYF.